This section outlines one TCR beta chain sequence together with its context. Its antigen is not yet known. A far larger clone is one base from this, pointing to a likely read error. The High Capacity cDNA Reverse Transcription Kit was used to reverse transcribe all of the isolated RNA, meaning that expressed TCRB transcripts were what got sequenced. Naive, central memory and regulatory T cell samples underwent deep immunoSEQ sequencing, averaging around 3.7 million total reads per sample. Sorted cells were lysed in RLT buffer and RNA was extracted with DNase-treated RNeasy Micro or Mini kits, depending on cell number. Each cell subset was processed separately to prevent cross-contamination, with patient and healthy donor samples processed together. The immunoSEQ multiplex PCR was used to amplify TCRB sequences from cDNA, yielding 87-bp fragments that span the CDR3 region. Sequencing of the amplicons was done on the Illumina HiSeq platform. Per the source publication's procedure: PCR bias was computationally corrected using synthetic template baselines, reads within Hamming distance 2 were collapsed, and singletons that could not be merged were discarded. Reads were aligned against IMGT to assign V, D and J genes, CDR3 length and insertions or deletions at six rearrangement sites. Within each subset, clonotype counts were normalized to sorted cell number, and only after that were true diversity and Gini coefficients computed with the tcR R package. Repertoire sharing was quantified using the overlap coefficient calculated on TCRB nucleotide sequences. TCRdb's version of the immuneACCESS table is confined to in-frame rearrangements and falls short of the full clone set. An unresolved V gene accounts for under half of the shortfall where checked; the remainder is of unknown origin. V, J and clone size were drawn from that table, and D and trimming were deduced from the DNA. The sample profile shows about 150,000 clones; approximately 10% of them were found once. Around 2.1% of the sample is held by the ten biggest clonotypes.

From each donor, a single peripheral blood sample of 95 to 150 mL on average was drawn into heparinised tubes. Naive, central memory, regulatory and stem cell-like memory CD4+ T cells were sorted on a BD FACSAria II using a panel including CD45RO, CCR7, CD25, CD127, CD95 and CD27. A purity above 98% was achieved for all sorted populations. PBMCs were separated immediately by Lymphoprep density gradient centrifugation and were stained directly, without being cultured. To minimize batch effects, samples were stained and sorted in pairs, one healthy donor with one patient per experiment. The data belong to a study of beta chain features in type 1 diabetes (dated by TCRdb to between 2018 and 2020). General notes on the study: Mean age, gender distribution, total cell number and subset yield did not differ between patients and healthy donors. Naive and central memory subsets were obtained from all 30 or so donors, but regulatory and stem cell-like memory subsets were isolated from only 8 patients and roughly eight healthy donors. Across all samples, about 110 million sorted cells were examined, and cell number per subset correlated strongly with RNA yield. The study compared TCRB repertoires of sorted circulating CD4+ T cell subsets between recently diagnosed type 1 diabetes patients and matched healthy donors.

Study-wide findings and limitations: Fewer insertions and more nucleotide deletions at VDJ recombination sites were observed in patients with type 1 diabetes, implying thymic rearrangement abnormalities. Because cDNA was sequenced instead of genomic DNA, activated cells with high expression could be over-represented, although the groups did not differ in activation or CD3 levels. In all four CD4+ subsets, TCRB CDR3 length was moderately but significantly shorter in type 1 diabetes patients. The naive, central memory and regulatory TCRB repertoires appeared to resemble one another more closely among patients than among healthy donors. Because small numbers of individuals were included in the HLA sub-analyses, any influence of HLA type on TCRB rearrangement was left unresolved. Shorter templates might be favored by PCR, yet because patient and control samples were amplified and corrected together, any such skew would affect both groups equally.

Sequencing was carried out using central memory CD4+ T cells from blood. This sequence originates from a man aged 18 to 35 in good health.

The CDR3 reads as follows: CSGGTGTNNEQFF. Here is the DNA: TGCAGCGGTGGGACAGGGACTAACAATGAGCAGTTCTTC. The V and J genes are TRBV29-1 and TRBJ2-1; 9 central bases correspond to TRBD1. Measured from the cysteine to the phenylalanine, the CDR3 is 13 residues long. Kept here is only the CDR3 DNA, which spans 39 bases and is read in frame from base 1. CDR1 and CDR2 (SQVTM, ANQGSEA) derive from the germline V gene. Compared with germline, V lacks 7 bases and J lacks 5 bases; bases without a gene match: 6.